This TCR beta chain is from a study of T cell repertoires in cytomegalovirus infection. V was clipped by 7 bases and J by 0 bases; unmatched bases: 8. CDR3 size: 17 residues. Per the germline V gene, CDR1 is SEHNR and CDR2 is FQNEAQ (reference sequence). This clonotype has just a few counts. Each CDR3 protein gets one entry after TCRdb re-called the reads with MiXCR. The sample shows some 300,000 distinct CDR3 sequences, roughly 13% of them seen only once. Specimen: PBMCs. This receptor was obtained from a human donor in good health (CMV status not recorded). Some clones in this sample may be carry-over from other donors' samples. The chain combines TRBV7-9 with TRBJ2-2; TRBD1 agrees at 10 bases. CDR3 in amino acids: CASTSAGTGANTGELFF. In DNA form, the CDR3 reads TGTGCCAGCACCTCGGCAGGGACAGGGGCGAACACCGGGGAGCTGTTTTTT. Full variable domain (rest looked up from reference TRBV7-9 and TRBJ2-2): DTGVSQNPRHKITKRGQNVTFRCDPISEHNRLYWYRQTLGQGPEFLTYFQNEAQLEKSRLLSDRFSAERPKGSFSTLEIQRTEQGDSAMYLCASTSAGTGANTGELFFGEGSRLTVL.